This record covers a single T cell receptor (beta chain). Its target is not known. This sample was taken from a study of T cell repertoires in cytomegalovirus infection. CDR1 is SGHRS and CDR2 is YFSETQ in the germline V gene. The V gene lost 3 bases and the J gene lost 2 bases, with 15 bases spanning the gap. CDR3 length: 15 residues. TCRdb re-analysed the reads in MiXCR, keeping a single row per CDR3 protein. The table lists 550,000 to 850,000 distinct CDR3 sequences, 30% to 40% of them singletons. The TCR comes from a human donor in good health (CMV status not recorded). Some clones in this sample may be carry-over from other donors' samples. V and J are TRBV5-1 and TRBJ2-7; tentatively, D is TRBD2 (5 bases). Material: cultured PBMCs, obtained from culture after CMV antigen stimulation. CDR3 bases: TGCGCCAGCAGCTGGACCACCGGGGAGACCTACGAGCAGTACTTC. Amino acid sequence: CASSWTTGETYEQYF.